This note documents a single T cell receptor (beta chain) sequence. Its antigen remains unidentified. These data come from a study of glioma-infiltrating T cells. Study overall: Glioblastomas were WHO grade IV, sampled at first diagnosis; low-grade were grade II.

Overall study findings and caveats: Non-neoplastic patients had below-expected tissue-blood divergence, while all gliomas exceeded expectation. Very few CDR3 sequences were shared between tissue and blood.

Using RNA template, CDR3s of TCR alpha and beta were amplified with iRepertoire arm-PCR. One-step reverse transcription and amplification started from about 100-400 ng of tissue mRNA or PBMC total RNA. TCRdb re-derived calls from the multiplex PCR reads in MiXCR, one entry per CDR3 protein. The data contain around 390,000 distinct CDR3 sequences, about 40% of them singletons. V lost 0 bases to trimming and J lost 6 bases, with 6 bases between them. There are 12 residues in the CDR3. Sequencing input: glioma tissue, nonneoplastic brain tissue, or PBMCs (not recorded which). This TCR was sampled from a human donor with low-grade glioma or glioblastoma, undergoing nonglioma brain surgery, or in good health (not recorded which). The gene calls are TRBV12-3 or TRBV12-4 and TRBJ2-7; no clear D gene. This CDR3 reads CASSLAYGEQYF. The CDR3 region has the DNA TGTGCCAGCAGTTTAGCGTACGGCGAGCAGTACTTC.